Below, one T cell receptor (beta chain) is given with its context. Its specificity is unknown. This CDR3 has 16 amino acids. The V gene's germline CDR1 is SGDLS and CDR2 YYNGEE. Trimming stripped 4 bases from V and 0 bases from J, with 14 bases between. These data come from a study of OX40 agonist ivuxolimab in advanced cancers. Broader study findings: CD8+ T cells showed, on average, more clonal expansion than CD4+ cells. The study observed clonal expansion of CD4+ and CD8+ blood T cells by week 6 at 0.1 to 3.0 mg/kg. Expanded peripheral T cell antigen specificity was not determined.

The protocol was immunoSEQ multiplex PCR, while the TCRdb copy is restricted to in-frame clones and leaves out a portion. The sample has 100,000 or so clones; 94% are singletons. It was autoimmune disease history or systemic immunosuppression that excluded patients. This specimen was CD4+ or CD8+ T cells sorted from blood, taken in a trial of the OX40 agonist ivuxolimab. The sequence was obtained from an adult with an advanced solid tumor such as melanoma, head and neck, liver or kidney cancer. The J gene is TRBJ1-3, the V gene TRBV9; weak D call: TRBD1 (6 bases). CDR3 protein: CASSTQGTRSGNTIYF. The CDR3, as DNA: TGTGCCAGCAGCACCCAGGGGACTCGCTCTGGAAACACCATATATTTT.